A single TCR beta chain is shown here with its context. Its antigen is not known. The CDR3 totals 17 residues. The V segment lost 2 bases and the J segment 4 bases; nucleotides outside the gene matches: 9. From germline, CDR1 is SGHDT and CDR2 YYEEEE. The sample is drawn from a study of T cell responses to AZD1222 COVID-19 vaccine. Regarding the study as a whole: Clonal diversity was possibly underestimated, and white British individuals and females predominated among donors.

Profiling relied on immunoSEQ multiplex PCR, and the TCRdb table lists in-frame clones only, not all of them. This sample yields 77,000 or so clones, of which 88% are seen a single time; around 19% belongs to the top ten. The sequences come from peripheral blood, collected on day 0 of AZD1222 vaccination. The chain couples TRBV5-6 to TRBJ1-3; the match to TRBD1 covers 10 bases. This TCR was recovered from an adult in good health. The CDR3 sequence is CASSLWGQGRRGNTIYF. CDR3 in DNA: TGTGCCAGCAGCTTATGGGGACAGGGGAGACGAGGAAACACCATATATTTT.